This entry describes one T cell receptor beta chain. This receptor's antigen is unknown. One end of the junction varies from germline; a read error may be responsible. TCR beta CDR3 regions were amplified from RNA transcripts for repertoire sequencing. The first round was an RT-PCR using HTBI primers with the Qiagen OneStep RT-PCR kit, and this first round was followed by a second-round multiplex PCR, then size selection and purification. Libraries were sequenced on an Illumina HiSeq2000 using paired-end 100 bp reads. Processing in the source paper ran as follows. SOAPnuke was used to process the reads, throwing out any read that had adapters, had uncalled bases, had a mean Phred below 15, or lacked an exact constant-primer or identifier match. COPE v1.2.5 was used to merge the high-quality paired reads. Unique nucleotide sequences were defined as clonotypes and aligned to IMGT TRB V, D and J references using MiTCR v1.1. Analysis was restricted to V-J combinations with a frequency above 0.0001, which covered roughly 99% of repertoires. For each V-J combination, a TCR clonal expansion and chaos score was defined as the ratio of F50 clonal expansion to chaos observed in the TCRdist matrix. Welch's t-statistics and random forest were used to narrow the features down to over ten V-J combinations, which were then fed into a naive Bayes classifier. The similarity between thyroid and blood repertoires was quantified using the Morisita-Horn index. The public reads were run again by TCRdb, first through fastp at Q25 and then through MiXCR, and only productive beta chains were kept. One record per CDR3 amino acid sequence lists the most common genes and DNA. The V and J calls and clone size are TCRdb's, not the authors'. The sample table records hundreds of thousands of distinct CDR3 sequences; roughly 21% of these occur just once. Around 3.1% of the sample is held by the ten biggest clonotypes.

The CDR3, cysteine through phenylalanine, is 15 amino acids long. The DNA shown is the 45-base CDR3, in frame from base 1. Sequences LNHDA (CDR1) and SQIVND (CDR2) are obtained from the germline V gene (reference sequence). Hyperthyroidism was considered stable if no progression to ophthalmopathy occurred within 18 months of follow-up. Hyperthyroidism patients were newly diagnosed, with disease duration under 2 months, and aged 18 to 65 years. Patients were excluded if they had other autoimmune diseases, uncontrolled infections, pregnancy or lactation. Clinical symptoms, serum thyroxine, TRAb, thyroid ultrasound and orbital computed tomography were used for diagnosis. PBMCs were isolated from about 10 ml of fresh peripheral blood by Ficoll-Paque density gradient centrifugation. Trizol reagent was used to extract the total RNA, and its quality was then checked on an Agilent 2100 Bioanalyzer. This specimen belongs to a study of Graves' ophthalmopathy and Graves' hyperthyroidism (dated by TCRdb to 2017 to 2018). Turning to the overall study: Peripheral blood was collected at initial diagnosis, before any treatment. In a handful of hyperthyroidism patients, the T-cell repertoire of thyroid tissue was compared with the T-cell repertoire of blood. A discovery set of 100 patients (43 ophthalmopathy, about 59 stable hyperthyroidism) was enrolled to explore V-J signatures distinguishing ophthalmopathy from hyperthyroidism. An independent validation cohort was composed of approximately 19 hyperthyroidism patients and around 16 patients who later progressed from hyperthyroidism to ophthalmopathy. The 85 to 100 discovery patients were randomly split 7:3 into training and test sets. In total, 135 blood samples were TCR-sequenced: under 45 ophthalmopathy, 75 hyperthyroidism and some 17 hyperthyroidism-to-ophthalmopathy patients. The study used signatures of the TCR beta repertoire to tell Graves' ophthalmopathy apart from Graves' hyperthyroidism and to predict which patients would progress to ophthalmopathy. Following sampling, methimazole starting at 30 mg daily was administered to hyperthyroidism patients, and high-dose intravenous methylprednisolone was administered to ophthalmopathy patients.

What the authors observed across the whole study: Most expanded thyroid clonotypes with a frequency above 0.001 also appeared in blood, which suggests that blood repertoires may reflect the immune response in the thyroid. In validation, the model predicted ophthalmopathy progression with less than 71% sensitivity and approximately 72% specificity; eleven to twelve predicted patients were CT-confirmed with GO in a median of 6.5 months. No statistical method was used to set the sample size in advance, and the investigators knew which group each participant was assigned to. Ophthalmopathy was separated from stable hyperthyroidism by the 13-signature model with just under 90% sensitivity and around 81% specificity in cross-validation and with 80%/75% in the test set.

The V and J genes are TRBV19 and TRBJ1-5; tentative D gene TRBD1, with 5 bases matching. The receptor's source is a woman aged 18-35 years with stable Graves' hyperthyroidism. Donor details come from another sample of the same person, matched by shared clones. Material for sequencing was peripheral blood. The CDR3 protein is CASSPRDGRNQSQHF. Here is the DNA: TGTGCCAGTAGTCCCCGGGACGGACGCAATCAGTCCCAGCATTTT.